This T cell receptor beta chain was identified during a study of blood T cell repertoires in COVID-19. At the level of the study: T cells, B-cell-depleted T cells, or PBMCs provided the cDNA or gDNA that served as material.

Per the original data handling: Using reference gene primer amplification, nucleated cell counts were estimated. The method was immunoSEQ multiplex PCR; TCRdb's version includes in-frame clones alone and lacks a portion of them. Clone size and V and J calls were adopted from that table, with D and trimming inferred from the DNA. The profile covers approximately 70,000 clones, with under 80% appearing a single time and approximately 51% taken by the ten largest. Individuals aged roughly 18 to 95 years were recruited from roughly 23 US areas. Within 2 weeks before study entry, exposed participants met a COVID-19 case. This CDR3 is built from 16 residues. The V and J ends lost 11 bases and 5 bases, in that order; junction bases with no gene match: 13. Per germline, CDR1 SNHLY and CDR2 FYNNEI.

This sequence originates from a woman aged 60-75 years who had been exposed to COVID-19. Material: PBMCs or T cells enriched from blood (not recorded which). V usage is TRBV2 and J usage is TRBJ2-3; 13 nucleotides line up with TRBD2. CDR3 sequence: CASSFRTSGGEDTQYF. The CDR3 DNA follows: TGTGCCTCCTCCTTTCGGACTAGCGGGGGTGAAGATACGCAGTATTTT.